This TCR beta chain stems from a study of OX40 agonist ivuxolimab in advanced cancers. Overall study findings and caveats: CD4+ and CD8+ blood T cells expanded clonally by week 6 at 0.1 to 3.0 mg/kg.

The protocol was immunoSEQ multiplex PCR, while the TCRdb copy is restricted to in-frame clones and leaves out a portion. The sample contains 90,000 to 120,000 clones, under 95% of which appear only once. In its sample, this clone was seen once. Its target is unknown. Peripheral blood came from all dose cohorts at three timepoints. Germline V lookup: CDR1 SGHDT, CDR2 YYEEEE. After removal of 3 bases from V and 2 bases from J, the junction contained 14 bases not matched to a gene. The CDR3 loop spans 18 amino acids. V gene TRBV5-6 combines with J gene TRBJ2-3, with 8 bases lining up with TRBD2. The specimen comprised CD4+ or CD8+ T cells sorted from blood, sampled in a trial of the OX40 agonist ivuxolimab. This receptor was taken from an adult with an advanced solid tumor such as melanoma, head and neck, liver or kidney cancer. DNA of the CDR3: TGTGCCAGCAGCTCTCTGACTAGCGTATACGGTTCCACAGATACGCAGTATTTT. Protein: CASSSLTSVYGSTDTQYF.